A single sample is the source of the 20 T cell receptor beta chains below, sequenced in a study of tumor-infiltrating lymphocytes in primary liver carcinoma. The roughly 18-34 mg bulk tissue piece was not sorted before simultaneous RNA and DNA extraction. A constant-region primer primed TCR beta cDNA synthesis from 450 to 550 ng of total RNA. ARM-PCR was slightly modified, and three nested multiplex PCR rounds with it gave rise to the TCR beta libraries. In the first two PCR rounds, TRBV1-TRBV30 forward primers were paired with a C-beta reverse primer, and each round lasted 10 cycles. TCRdb reprocessed the multiplex PCR reads with MiXCR, giving one entry per CDR3 protein. The data show some 64,000 distinct CDR3 sequences, about 71% seen once. The material sequenced was liver tumor tissue from sampling region 4. The sample's subset: tumor region T4, right-lateral pole. The receptors were gathered from a man between 35 and 55 years old with primary liver carcinoma and hepatitis B virus infection.

As concerns this clonotype: A much more abundant neighbour one base away suggests this may be a read error. The rearrangement joins TRBV24-1 to TRBJ2-2, with no clear D. Looked up from germline, CDR1 is KGHDR and CDR2 is SFDVKD. V lost 5 bases to trimming and J lost 1 base, with 7 bases between them. This CDR3 region has 14 residues. CDR3 in amino acids: CATSGLMNTGELFF. Here the CDR3 DNA reads TGTGCCACCAGTGGCCTCATGAACACCGGGGAGCTGTTTTTT.

Regarding this clonotype: Being one base from a much bigger clone, this may be a read error. The gene calls are TRBV7-9 and TRBJ2-3; no definite D call. Germline values: CDR1 SEHNR, CDR2 FQNEAQ (reference sequence). The CDR3 contains 13 residues. CDR3 amino acids: CAGSLGLTDTQYF. In DNA, the CDR3 is TGTGCCGGCAGCTTAGGGCTCACAGATACGCAGTATTTT.

This clonotype was recorded many times. V gene TRBV29-1 combines with J gene TRBJ1-1; weak D call: TRBD1 (5 bases). Germline loops: CDR1 SQVTM, CDR2 ANQGSEA. V was trimmed by 7 bases and J by 2 bases, leaving 8 bases between them. The CDR3 sequence is 11 residues long. The CDR3 nucleotides are TGCAGCGGTGGACATAACACTGAAGCTTTCTTT. Protein sequence: CSGGHNTEAFF.

About this clonotype: One junction end disagrees with the germline gene, perhaps due to a read error. The chain combines TRBV11-2 with TRBJ2-1; D is uncertain. In germline, CDR1 is SGHAT, CDR2 FQNNGV. The CDR3 runs to 15 residues. The CDR3 loop reads CTSSLIIDSYNEQFF. The CDR3 bases are TGTACCAGCAGCTTAATCATAGACTCCTACAATGAGCAATTCTTC.

A word on this clonotype: Since a much larger clone is just one base distant, this may be a read error. The chain uses TRBV28 and TRBJ1-2; D is uncertain. V gave up 6 bases and J gave up 8 bases, with 16 bases separating them. CDR3 size: 13 residues. From germline, CDR1 is MDHEN and CDR2 SYDVKM. CDR3 nucleotides: TGTGCCAGCAGGGACCTAGGGCGTGGGGGCTACACCTTC. Amino acid sequence: CASRDLGRGGYTF.

The gene calls are TRBV11-2 and TRBJ2-5; D remains ambiguous. The V and J ends lost 7 bases and 5 bases respectively, with 20 bases between them. The CDR3 loop spans 15 amino acids. Germline V gene sequence: CDR1 SGHAT, CDR2 FQNNGV. CDR3 amino acids: CASNSVWNQRETQYF. The CDR3, as DNA: TGTGCCAGCAACTCCGTGTGGAATCAGAGGGAGACCCAGTACTTC.

With respect to this clonotype: Mismatch with germline at one junction end may stem from a read error. The V and J genes are TRBV5-1 and TRBJ2-7; possible D gene TRBD2, 6 bases. Germline loops: CDR1 SGHRS, CDR2 YFSETQ. The CDR3 contains 14 residues. The CDR3 spells CASSVGGGHYGQYF. In DNA, the CDR3 is TGCGCCAGCAGCGTGGGAGGAGGGCACTACGGGCAGTACTTC.

To note about this clonotype: The junction and the germline gene differ at one end; a read error may be behind it. The rearrangement links TRBV10-3 to TRBJ1-5, with unresolved D. The CDR3 runs to 14 residues. Germline V gene lookup returns CDR1 ENHRY and CDR2 SYGVKD. The CDR3 region is CTISDYEGDQPQHF. CDR3 DNA sequence: TGTACCATAAGTGACTATGAGGGCGATCAGCCCCAGCATTTT.

About this clonotype itself: Germline and junction disagree at one end, which may indicate a read error. This chain uses TRBV6-2 or TRBV6-3 with TRBJ1-5; TRBD1 might be the D (6 bases). Germline-derived CDR1 and CDR2 are MNHEY and SVGEGT. The CDR3 runs 15 residues. The CDR3: CVSSLDSYSNQPQHF. The CDR3 nucleotides read TGTGTCAGCAGTTTGGACAGTTATAGTAATCAGCCTCAGCATTTT.

This clonotype was detected many times. The chain is built from TRBV28 and TRBJ1-5; tentatively, D is TRBD1 (5 bases). The germline V gene encodes CDR1 MDHEN and CDR2 SYDVKM. The CDR3 has 15 amino acids. The V gene lost 4 bases and the J gene lost 8 bases, with 18 bases spanning the gap. CDR3 loop: CASSSPQGPGEPQHF. The CDR3 nucleotides read TGTGCCAGCAGTTCTCCCCAGGGCCCCGGCGAGCCCCAGCATTTT.

This clonotype came up many times. J is TRBJ1-2 and V is TRBV6-1; D is perhaps TRBD1 (6 bases). Per the germline V gene, CDR1 is MNHNS and CDR2 is SASEGT. This CDR3 region has 14 residues. The V end lost 6 bases, the J end lost 3 bases, and 14 bases lay between the germline ends. The chain's CDR3 is CASRGGGPDYGYTF. Written as DNA, the CDR3 is TGTGCCAGCAGGGGGGGGGGGCCTGACTATGGCTACACCTTC.

This clonotype was recorded at least ten times. The rearrangement links TRBV6-1 to TRBJ2-7; 8 nucleotides line up with TRBD2. CDR3 length equals 13 residues. V lost 7 bases, J lost 5 bases, and 7 bases stayed unmatched. Germline assignment: CDR1 MNHNS and CDR2 SASEGT. CDR3 bases: TGTGCCAGCAATCCCATAGCGGGAAACGAGCAGTACTTC. It codes for CASNPIAGNEQYF.

Points on this clonotype: Because the CDR3 is missing its conserved closing phenylalanine or tryptophan, this is likely a read error. The chain combines TRBV6-6 with TRBJ1-2, with D maybe TRBD1 (5 bases). Germline-derived CDR1 and CDR2 are MNHNY and SVGAGI (reference sequence). V lost 10 bases, J lost 1 base, and 19 bases lay in between. This CDR3 has 15 residues. CDR3 residues: CATRRRDGLNYGYTS. In nucleotides, the CDR3 is TGTGCCACCAGACGAAGGGACGGACTTAACTATGGCTACACCTCC.

This clonotype has only one observation. A junction boundary mismatches the germline segment, possibly from a read error. The gene calls are TRBV11-2 and TRBJ2-5, with a possible D match to TRBD2 (6 bases). CDR1 is SGHAT, CDR2 FQNNGV, per germline. The CDR3 is made up of 16 amino acids. For the CDR3, the DNA is TGTGCCAGTCGATCCCGGGACTCGACCCACCAAGAGACCCAATACTTC. It specifies CASRSRDSTHQETQYF.

In regard to this clonotype: The junction does not match germline at one end; this may be a read error. V is TRBV6-6 and J is TRBJ2-3; possible D gene TRBD2, 5 bases. The CDR3 is 16 residues long. Per the germline V gene, CDR1 is MNHNY and CDR2 is SVGAGI (reference sequence). This chain's CDR3 is CASGPIAGGVTDTRYF. As DNA, the CDR3 is TGTGCCAGCGGTCCCATCGCGGGTGGAGTTACAGATACGCGGTATTTT.

The chain joins TRBV24-1 to TRBJ2-7; D gene unclear. CDR3 length: 13 residues. Trimming shortened V by 12 bases and J by 0 bases, and 14 bases separated the two germline ends. Germline CDR1 is KGHDR and CDR2 is SFDVKD. The chain's CDR3 is CAAGGGSSYEQYF. The CDR3, as DNA: TGTGCCGCCGGTGGCGGTAGCTCCTACGAGCAGTACTTC.

Worth noting for this clonotype: One end of the junction is discordant with germline, which a read error may explain. This chain uses TRBV11-2 with TRBJ1-4; D gene unclear. This CDR3 is built from 16 residues. Germline V gene sequence: CDR1 SGHAT, CDR2 FQNNGV. This chain's CDR3 is CARSPGIAPTNEKLFF. The CDR3 coding sequence is TGTGCCAGGAGCCCCGGAATAGCTCCAACTAACGAAAAACTGTTTTTT.

Comment on this clonotype: At one boundary the junction diverges from the germline segment, which might be a read error. The CDR3 nucleotides are TGCGTCAGCAGCCAAGAAGACGGGAGCTCATACAATGAGCAGTTCTTC. This encodes CVSSQEDGSSYNEQFF. The J gene is TRBJ2-1, the V gene TRBV4-3, with D maybe TRBD2 (6 bases). The CDR3 has 16 residues. Germline V lookup: CDR1 LGHNA, CDR2 YSLEER.

With respect to this clonotype: This sequence may be a read error, since a much larger clone differs from it by one base. No conserved phenylalanine or tryptophan ends this CDR3, so it is likely a read error. The genes are TRBV28 and TRBJ2-5; D gene ambiguous. Trimming removed 5 bases at V and 5 bases at J, with 6 bases between. Germline CDR1 MDHEN, CDR2 SYDVKM. This CDR3 comprises 11 residues. The CDR3 spells CASSNPETQYY. For the CDR3, the DNA is TGTGCCAGCAGTAATCCCGAGACCCAGTACTAC.

Concerning this clonotype: A much larger clone lies one base from this, so it may be a read error. The chain couples TRBV11-3 to TRBJ2-2, with D tentatively TRBD2 (6 bases). The germline V gene encodes CDR1 SGHNT and CDR2 YENEEA. The CDR3 runs to 15 residues. The CDR3 spells CASSWGLENAGELFF. DNA for the CDR3: TGTGCCAGCAGCTGGGGACTGGAGAACGCCGGGGAGCTGTTTTTT.